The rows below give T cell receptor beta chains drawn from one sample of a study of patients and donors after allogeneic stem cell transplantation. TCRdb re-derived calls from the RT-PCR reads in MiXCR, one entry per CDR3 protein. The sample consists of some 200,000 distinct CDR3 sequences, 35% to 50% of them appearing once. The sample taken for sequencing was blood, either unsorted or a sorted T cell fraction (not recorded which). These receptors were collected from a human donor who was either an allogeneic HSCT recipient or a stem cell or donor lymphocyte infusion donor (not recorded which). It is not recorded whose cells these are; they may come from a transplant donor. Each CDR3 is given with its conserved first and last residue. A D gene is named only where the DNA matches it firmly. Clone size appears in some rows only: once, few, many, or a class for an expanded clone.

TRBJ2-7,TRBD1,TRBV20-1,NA,TGCAGTGCTCCTCAAACGGGACAGGGCCCCTACGAGCAGTACTTC,CSAPQTGQGPYEQYF
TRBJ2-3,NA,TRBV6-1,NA,TGTGCCAGCAGCGCACTAACCCACACAGATACGCAGTATTTT,CASSALTHTDTQYF
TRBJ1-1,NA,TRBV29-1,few,TGCAGCGTTGAAGATCGGGGGCAGGGAAGTACTGAAGCTTTCTTT,CSVEDRGQGSTEAFF
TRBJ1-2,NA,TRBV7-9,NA,TGTGCCAGCAGCTTCGCTGACAGGCTCTATGGCTACACCTTC,CASSFADRLYGYTF
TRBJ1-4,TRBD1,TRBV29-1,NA,TGCAGCGTTGTAGGACCTCGGGACAGGGGAGCAACTAATGAAAAACTGTTTTTT,CSVVGPRDRGATNEKLFF
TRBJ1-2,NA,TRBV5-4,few,TGTGCCAGCAGCGGCACAAAGAACTATGGCTACACCTTC,CASSGTKNYGYTF
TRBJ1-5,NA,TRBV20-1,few,TGCAGTGCTAGTGTAGGCGGCCGGGATCAGCCCCAGCATTTT,CSASVGGRDQPQHF
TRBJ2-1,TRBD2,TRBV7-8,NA,TGTGCCAGCAGCTCCTCCACCAAGGTCTCTGGGACTAGCAGGTACAATGAGCAGTTCTTC,CASSSSTKVSGTSRYNEQFF
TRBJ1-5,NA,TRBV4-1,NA,TGCGCCAGCAGCCGAGAGGGATATCAGCCCCAGCATTTT,CASSREGYQPQHF
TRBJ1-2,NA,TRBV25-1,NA,TGTGCCAGCAGTGAATTGGGGGAGTGGCCCTATGGCTACACCTTC,CASSELGEWPYGYTF
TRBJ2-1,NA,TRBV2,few,TGTGCCAGCAGTCCCTGGGCTGATAATGAGCAGTTCTTC,CASSPWADNEQFF
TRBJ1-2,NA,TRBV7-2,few,TGTGCCAGCAGCTTAGCGAGCCCCTCACTCGCTGGCACCTATGGCTACACCTTC,CASSLASPSLAGTYGYTF
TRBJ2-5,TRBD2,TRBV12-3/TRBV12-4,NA,TGTGCCAGCAGTTTAGGGCTAGCGGGAGCCCTGGGGGAGACCCAGTACTTC,CASSLGLAGALGETQYF
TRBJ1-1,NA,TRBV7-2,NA,TGTGCCAGCAGCTTATCAACAGCGAACACTGAAGCTTTCTTT,CASSLSTANTEAFF
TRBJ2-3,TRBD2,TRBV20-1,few,TGCAGTGCTAGCCATAGCGGGAAGAGCGCAGATACGCAGTATTTT,CSASHSGKSADTQYF
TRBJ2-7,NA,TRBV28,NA,TGTGCCAGCAGTTTTATGACAGATACCTACGAGCAGTACTTC,CASSFMTDTYEQYF
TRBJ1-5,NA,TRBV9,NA,TGTGCCAGCAGCGTAGGGGATCAGCCCCAGCATTTT,CASSVGDQPQHF
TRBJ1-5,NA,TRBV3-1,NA,TGTGCCAGCAGCATACGCCCGGGAGAGCCCCAGCATTTT,CASSIRPGEPQHF
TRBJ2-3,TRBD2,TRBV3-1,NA,TGTGCCAGCAGCGCTAGCGGGAGAGATACAGATACGCAGTATTTT,CASSASGRDTDTQYF
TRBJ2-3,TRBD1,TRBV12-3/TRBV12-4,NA,TGTGCCAGCAGCATAAGGGGGCGGACGGATACGCAGTATTTT,CASSIRGRTDTQYF
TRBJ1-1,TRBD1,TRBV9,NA,TGTGCCAGCAGCGTAGGGACAGGGCAAACGAACACTGAAGCTTTCTTT,CASSVGTGQTNTEAFF
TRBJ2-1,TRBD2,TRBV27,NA,TGTGCCAGCAGTTTGACTAGCGGTAAGGGTGAGCAGTTCTTC,CASSLTSGKGEQFF
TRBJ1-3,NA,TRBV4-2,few,TGTGCCAGCAGCCCCACGGTGGGGGGGGGTGAAGGAAACACCATATATTTT,CASSPTVGGGEGNTIYF
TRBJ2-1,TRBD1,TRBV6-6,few,TGTGCCAGCAGTTACTCGGGGACAGGGCACAATGAGCAGTTCTTC,CASSYSGTGHNEQFF
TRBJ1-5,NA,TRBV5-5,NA,TGTGCCAGCAGCGACCTAGACAGCAATCAGCCCCAGCATTTT,CASSDLDSNQPQHF
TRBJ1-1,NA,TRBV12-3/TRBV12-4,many,TGTGCCAGCAGCCCGAACACTGAAGCTTTCTTT,CASSPNTEAFF
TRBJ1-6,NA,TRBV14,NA,TGTGCCAGCAGCCCTTTAATGTCAGGGCTAAGATCACCCCTCCACTTT,CASSPLMSGLRSPLHF
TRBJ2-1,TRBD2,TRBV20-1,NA,TGCAGTGCTAGAGTTGGGACTAGCGGGAGGGGCCTGGTCTTC,CSARVGTSGRGLVF
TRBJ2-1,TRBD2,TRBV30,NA,TGTGCCTGGAGTGTACTAGCGGGAGCGGCTGAGCAGTTCTTC,CAWSVLAGAAEQFF
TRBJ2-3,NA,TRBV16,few,TGTGCCAGCAGCTCCCCGGGCACAGATACGCAGTATTTT,CASSSPGTDTQYF
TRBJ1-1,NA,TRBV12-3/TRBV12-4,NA,TGTGCCAGCAGTTTAGCTGGGACCGAGAACACTGAAGCTTTCTTT,CASSLAGTENTEAFF
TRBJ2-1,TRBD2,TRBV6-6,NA,TGTGCCAGCAGTTACTCTTCCCCGGACGGGAGGGCCTTCTTC,CASSYSSPDGRAFF
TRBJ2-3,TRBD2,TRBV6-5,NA,TGTGCCAGCAGTTGGGCTAGCGGGAGGTACCCCTGGTCTAGCACAGATACGCAGTATTTT,CASSWASGRYPWSSTDTQYF
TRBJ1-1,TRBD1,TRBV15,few,TGTGCCACCAGCAGAGAGGGGGACAGCCGCACTGAAGCTTTCTTT,CATSREGDSRTEAFF
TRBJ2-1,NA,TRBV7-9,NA,TGTGCCAGCAGCCCTATCGGCCTAGGGAATGAGCAGTTCTTC,CASSPIGLGNEQFF